This T cell receptor (beta chain) came from a study of beta chain features in type 1 diabetes (dated by TCRdb to the late 2010s). Describing the broader study: Mean age, gender distribution, total cell number and subset yield were not different between patients and healthy donors. The study compared TCRB repertoires of sorted circulating CD4+ T cell subsets between recently diagnosed type 1 diabetes patients and matched healthy donors. A total of over 90,000,000 sorted cells were examined across all samples, and a strong correlation was observed between cell number per subset and RNA yield. Naive and central memory subsets were obtained from all 30 or so donors, but regulatory and stem cell-like memory subsets were isolated from only 8 patients and roughly eight healthy donors. Paper-wide results and their limitations: Only small numbers of individuals were included in the HLA sub-analyses, which left unresolved whether HLA type had any influence on TCRB rearrangement. Type 1 diabetes patients showed a moderate but significant shortening of TCRB CDR3 length in all four CD4+ subsets. At VDJ recombination sites, type 1 diabetes patients had fewer insertions and more deleted nucleotides, which implies abnormalities in thymic rearrangement. The naive, central memory and regulatory TCRB repertoires appeared to resemble one another more closely among patients than among healthy donors. PCR might favor shorter templates, but patient and control samples were amplified and corrected together, so any skew would affect both groups equally. Because cDNA rather than genomic DNA was sequenced, highly expressing activated cells could have been over-represented, although no difference in activation and CD3 levels was found between groups.

Each donor gave one peripheral blood draw, averaging around 0.11 L, which was collected into heparinised tubes. A BD FACSAria II was used to sort naive, central memory, regulatory and stem cell-like memory CD4+ T cells with a panel that included CD45RO, CCR7, CD25, CD127, CD95 and CD27. A purity above 98% was achieved for all sorted populations. PBMCs were isolated immediately by Lymphoprep density gradient centrifugation and stained directly without culture. So that batch effects would be minimized, each experiment stained and sorted samples in pairs, pairing one healthy donor with one patient. The entire amount of isolated RNA was reverse transcribed using the High Capacity cDNA Reverse Transcription Kit, so the sequenced TCRB transcripts were expressed ones. Deep immunoSEQ sequencing was applied to naive, central memory and regulatory T cell samples, giving an average of around 3.8 million total reads per sample. Sorted cells were lysed in RLT buffer, and RNA was extracted using DNase-treated RNeasy Micro or Mini kits according to cell number. Each cell subset was processed separately to prevent cross-contamination, with patient and healthy donor samples processed together. Using the immunoSEQ multiplex PCR, TCRB sequences were amplified from cDNA into 87-bp fragments spanning the CDR3 region. Amplicons were sequenced on the Illumina HiSeq platform. In the authors' own workflow: PCR bias was computationally corrected using synthetic template baselines, reads within Hamming distance 2 were collapsed, and singletons that could not be merged were discarded. Reads were aligned to IMGT to assign V, D and J genes, CDR3 length, and insertions or deletions at six rearrangement sites. Clonotype counts were normalized to sorted cell number within each subset before computing true diversity and Gini coefficients with the tcR R package. The overlap coefficient, calculated on TCRB nucleotide sequences, was used to quantify repertoire sharing. Out-of-frame TCRB sequences from naive cells were analyzed as a proxy for the pre-selection repertoire. Held by TCRdb, this immuneACCESS table contains in-frame sequences only and omits some clones. Under half of the omission traces to an unresolved V gene where checked; the cause of the rest is unknown. V and J calls plus clone size are reproduced from that table; the DNA served to infer D and trimming. This sample comprises more than 250,000 clones, approximately 16% of them detected only once. The ten top clones hold approximately 0.015% of the sample.

This clone appeared a few times. It lacks a known antigen. No base-level quality is on record; no much larger clone is a single base apart. The CDR3 goes from the cysteine to the phenylalanine over 13 residues. Kept here is only the CDR3 DNA, which spans 39 bases and is read in frame from base 1. The germline V gene encodes CDR1 MNHNY and CDR2 SVGAGI (reference sequence). V and J lose 8 bases and 1 base, and a span of 6 bases separates them. Sequenced sample: naive CD4+ T cells from blood. The meaning of the sample's cell subset or site label: true naive CD4+ T cells. The chain uses TRBV6-6 and TRBJ1-6, with TRBD1 as a weak D call on 6 bases. The receptor comes from a man younger than 35 with type 1 diabetes. The nucleotide sequence is TGTGCCAGCCAGGGGTCCTATAATTCACCCCTCCACTTT. This yields the protein CASQGSYNSPLHF.